The sequence of this TCR beta chain was determined in a study of blood T cell repertoires in COVID-19. At the level of the study: Sites in the United States, Italy and Spain provided acute and convalescent COVID-19 samples.

As processed by the authors: How many nucleated cells were present was estimated from reference gene primer amplification. Profiling relied on immunoSEQ multiplex PCR, and the TCRdb table lists in-frame clones only, not all of them. The V and J calls and clone size come from that table; D and trimming were worked out from the DNA. The sample records approximately 470,000 clones, 87% being singletons. J lost 7 bases, V lost 4 bases, and 6 bases had no gene match. This CDR3 contains 15 residues. The V gene's germline CDR1 is SGHVS and CDR2 FQNEAQ. J is TRBJ1-6 and V is TRBV7-8; the match to TRBD1 covers 8 bases. This clonotype was obtained from a woman aged 18-30 years who had recovered from COVID-19. The specimen was PBMCs or T cells enriched from blood (not recorded which). The CDR3 coding sequence is TGTGCCAGCAGCTCCCGGGCAGGGGGCAATTCACCCCTCCACTTT. It yields the protein CASSSRAGGNSPLHF.